A single sample gave rise to the 25 T cell receptor gamma chains below, sequenced in a study of Vδ1+ human thymocytes. Findings and limits, study-wide: In the thymus, TRG and TRD repertoires looked highly polyclonal with Gaussian CDR3 lengths.

No antigen has been assigned to these receptors. Extracted RNA was reverse transcribed into cDNA. CDR3 amplicons came from multiplex PCR with pooled V-gene forward and constant-region reverse primers. TCRdb reran clone calling via CATT on the multiplex PCR reads. Of 36,000 or so gamma-chain clones detected, 20% appear once; the ten largest clones hold roughly 2%. Material: Vdelta1+ gamma-delta thymocytes from the thymus. Noted subset: FACS-sorted CD3+ TCRalphabeta- TCRVdelta1+ TCRVdelta2- thymocytes. Every receptor here comes from a girl under three years old who had congenital heart surgery.

This rearrangement joins TRGV2 to TRGJ1 or TRGJ2. The CDR3 has 12 amino acids. V lost 0 bases and J lost 12; bases outside the gene matches: 8. Germline V gene lookup returns CDR1 EGSNGY and CDR2 YDSYNSKV. The CDR3 bases are TGTGCCACCTGGGACGGGCTTCCGAGGAAACTCTTT. This encodes CATWDGLPRKLF.

The sample holds a few counts of this clone. V gene TRGV5 combines with J gene TRGJ1 or TRGJ2. V lost 0 bases, J lost 12 bases, and 11 bases stayed unmatched. The CDR3 is made up of 13 amino acids. Germline loops: CDR1 VINAFY, CDR2 YDVSNSKD. CDR3 bases: TGTGCCACCTGGGACAGGCTTGGTAGGGGGAAACTCTTT. Translated, it gives CATWDRLGRGKLF.

This clone was seen a few times. The chain employs TRGV2 and TRGJ1 or TRGJ2. Germline V gene data show CDR1 as EGSNGY and CDR2 as YDSYNSKV. CDR3 length equals 15 residues. Trimming took 0 bases from V and 3 from J; bases not matched to a gene: 8. CDR3 DNA: TGTGCCACCTGGGACGGGGCCATAGGTTATTATAAGAAACTCTTT. The encoded protein is CATWDGAIGYYKKLF.

This clone was counted a few times. The V and J genes are TRGV8 and TRGJP2. The germline V gene has CDR1 VENAVY and CDR2 YDSYNSRV. The CDR3 loop spans 15 amino acids. V lost 0 bases and J lost 0; bases outside the gene matches: 1. Written as DNA, the CDR3 is TGTGCCACCTGGGATAGGCATAGTAGTGATTGGATCAAGACGTTT. Translating it yields CATWDRHSSDWIKTF.

There are a few counts of this clone. This chain uses TRGV3 with TRGJ1 or TRGJ2. Germline CDR1 reads VTNTFY; CDR2 reads YDVSTARD (reference sequence). Trimming cost V 0 bases and J 3 bases; bases outside gene matches: 8. The CDR3 covers 15 residues. The CDR3 nucleotides are TGTGCCACCTGGGACAGGCCAAAACCTTATTATAAGAAACTCTTT. This sequence encodes CATWDRPKPYYKKLF.

This clone was counted a few times. This clone may be a read error of a much larger clone one base away. The same CDR3 can be traced to other DNA sequences in this sample. The chain is built from TRGV9 and TRGJ1 or TRGJ2. CDR3 length: 13 residues. CDR1 and CDR2 from the germline V gene are GITISATS and ISYDGTV (reference sequence). With V trimmed by 0 bases and J by 6 bases, 5 bases remained unmatched. DNA for the CDR3: TGTGCCTTGTGGGAGGTGCTTTTTTATAAGAAACTCTTT. This gives the protein CALWEVLFYKKLF.

Turning to this clone: A single base separates this from a much larger clone, so it may be a read error. Other nucleotide sequences in the sample specify the same CDR3. The chain joins TRGV9 to TRGJ1 or TRGJ2. CDR1 GITISATS and CDR2 ISYDGTV come from the germline V gene (reference sequence). The CDR3 loop spans 13 amino acids. J gave up 3 bases and V 2 bases, and 4 bases lay outside the gene matches. The CDR3 DNA sequence: TGTGCCTTGTGGGAGGAGAGTTATTATAAGAAACTCTTT. Translated: CALWEESYYKKLF.

As regards this clone: Other nucleotide sequences from this sample produce the same CDR3. V is TRGV9 and J is TRGJP2. The germline V gene encodes CDR1 GITISATS and CDR2 ISYDGTV (reference sequence). Unmatched junction bases numbered 0, after V lost 1 base and J lost 1 base. The CDR3 loop spans 14 amino acids. The CDR3 loop reads CALWEVSSDWIKTF. CDR3 coding DNA: TGTGCCTTGTGGGAGGTTAGTAGTGATTGGATCAAGACGTTT.

In its sample, this clone was seen once. V usage is TRGV4 and J usage is TRGJ1 or TRGJ2. Germline V gives CDR1 EGSTGY, CDR2 YDSYTSSV. The CDR3 length is 15 residues. The V gene end was trimmed by 2 bases and the J gene end by 9 bases; junction bases not matched to a gene: 16. The DNA for the CDR3 is TGTGCCACCTGGGATGCCCCTCCGGTCTTGTCTAAGAAACTCTTT. Its translation: CATWDAPPVLSKKLF.

This rearrangement joins TRGV4 to TRGJ1 or TRGJ2. The CDR3 consists of 13 residues. With 3 bases clipped from V and 5 bases from J, the junction kept 7 bases outside the gene matches. The germline V gene has CDR1 EGSTGY and CDR2 YDSYTSSV. Here the CDR3 DNA reads TGTGCCACCTGGGATTTTCAACATTATAAGAAACTCTTT. Translating it yields CATWDFQHYKKLF.

As regards this clone: The sample carries other DNA sequences with the same CDR3. J is TRGJ1 or TRGJ2 and V is TRGV2. This CDR3 has 14 residues. With V trimmed by 0 bases and J by 6 bases, 8 bases remained unmatched. CDR1 and CDR2 (germline): EGSNGY, YDSYNSKV. In DNA form, the CDR3 reads TGTGCCACCTGGGACGGGCCTTTCGGTTATAAGAAACTCTTT. Amino acid sequence: CATWDGPFGYKKLF.

This chain connects TRGV4 to TRGJ1 or TRGJ2. V gave up 0 bases and J gave up 12 bases; unmatched junction bases: 5. CDR3 size: 11 residues. From germline, CDR1 is EGSTGY and CDR2 YDSYTSSV. In DNA form, the CDR3 reads TGTGCCACCTGGGATGGGGCGTCGAAACTCTTT. Residues: CATWDGASKLF.

On this clone itself: Different DNA sequences within this sample yield the same CDR3. The chain joins TRGV4 to TRGJ1 or TRGJ2. There are 14 residues in the CDR3. With V trimmed by 1 base and J by 3 bases, 6 bases remained unmatched. CDR1 is EGSTGY and CDR2 is YDSYTSSV in the germline V gene. CDR3 sequence: CATWDGPLYYKKLF. The CDR3 DNA reads TGTGCCACCTGGGATGGTCCCCTTTATTATAAGAAACTCTTT.

As to this clone: A much larger clone is a single base away; this may be a read error. The sample contains more than one DNA sequence encoding this CDR3. V usage is TRGV2 and J usage is TRGJP2. V shed 0 bases, J shed 4 bases, and the junction held 5 bases outside the gene matches. The CDR3 totals 15 residues. Germline V gene data show CDR1 as EGSNGY and CDR2 as YDSYNSKV. In DNA form, the CDR3 reads TGTGCCACCTGGGACGGGCGAGTTAGTGATTGGATCAAGACGTTT. The encoded protein is CATWDGRVSDWIKTF.

With regard to this clone: This sample also contains other DNA sequences that code for the same CDR3. This chain uses TRGV2 with TRGJ1 or TRGJ2. The CDR3 runs 13 residues. Germline loops: CDR1 EGSNGY, CDR2 YDSYNSKV. The trim removed 0 bases at V and 7 bases at J, leaving 6 bases unmatched. CDR3 protein: CATWDGPLYKKLF. CDR3 in DNA: TGTGCCACCTGGGACGGGCCCCTATATAAGAAACTCTTT.

With regard to this clone: This specimen includes other DNA sequences encoding the same CDR3. This chain joins TRGV3 and TRGJ1 or TRGJ2. This CDR3 is built from 14 residues. CDR1 and CDR2 from the germline V gene are VTNTFY and YDVSTARD (reference sequence). Trimming took 3 bases from V and 0 from J; bases not matched to a gene: 5. Here the CDR3 reads CATWDCTNYYKKLF. CDR3 sequence (DNA): TGTGCCACCTGGGACTGTACGAATTATTATAAGAAACTCTTT.

Details on this clone: It may be a read error: a sequence one base away is much more abundant. The sample has other DNA sequences that encode this CDR3 too. The chain joins TRGV3 to TRGJ1 or TRGJ2. V shed 2 bases and J 3 bases; nucleotides not matched to a gene: 4. Germline CDR1 is VTNTFY and CDR2 is YDVSTARD (reference sequence). The CDR3 covers 13 residues. This CDR3 reads CATWDKGYYKKLF. CDR3 nucleotides: TGTGCCACCTGGGACAAGGGTTATTATAAGAAACTCTTT.

This clone was counted between two and nine times. This rearrangement joins TRGV3 to TRGJ1 or TRGJ2. The germline V gene encodes CDR1 VTNTFY and CDR2 YDVSTARD (reference sequence). Trimming removed 1 base from V and 3 bases from J; junction bases left unmatched: 3. The CDR3 spans 13 residues. For the CDR3, the DNA is TGTGCCACCTGGGACAGTATTTATTATAAGAAACTCTTT. It yields the protein CATWDSIYYKKLF.

This sequence joins TRGV9 and TRGJ1 or TRGJ2. In germline, CDR1 is GITISATS, CDR2 ISYDGTV (reference sequence). The CDR3 totals 14 residues. J lost 2 bases, V lost 2 bases, and 6 bases had no gene match. This CDR3 is CALWEENHYYKKLF. Here the CDR3 DNA reads TGTGCCTTGTGGGAGGAGAATCATTATTATAAGAAACTCTTT.

This clone was counted only a few times. The sample contains more than one DNA sequence encoding this CDR3. The V call is TRGV9, the J call TRGJ1 or TRGJ2. CDR3 length: 10 residues. Germline V lookup: CDR1 GITISATS, CDR2 ISYDGTV (reference sequence). Trimming removed 4 bases from V and 8 bases from J; junction bases left unmatched: 2. CDR3 amino acids: CALWEDKKLF. The CDR3 coding sequence is TGTGCCTTGTGGGAAGATAAGAAACTCTTT.

The J gene is TRGJ1 or TRGJ2, the V gene TRGV4. The CDR3 covers 14 residues. V lost 6 bases to trimming and J lost 5 bases; unmatched junction nucleotides: 13. Germline V CDR1 and CDR2: EGSTGY, YDSYTSSV. For the CDR3, the DNA is TGTGCCACCTGGCCGCATACCGAGGATTATAAGAAACTCTTT. Protein product: CATWPHTEDYKKLF.

The chain uses TRGV2 and TRGJ1 or TRGJ2. After removal of 0 bases from V and 5 bases from J, the junction contained 10 bases not matched to a gene. Germline lookup yields CDR1 EGSNGY and CDR2 YDSYNSKV. CDR3 length equals 15 residues. The CDR3 DNA is TGTGCCACCTGGGACGGGCCTCCTTGGGATTATAAGAAACTCTTT. It encodes CATWDGPPWDYKKLF.

This clone was picked up a small number of times. The chain links TRGV4 to TRGJP2. The CDR3 sequence is 12 residues long. CDR1 is EGSTGY and CDR2 is YDSYTSSV in the germline V gene. V was pared by 5 bases and J by 8 bases, with 5 bases of the junction left unmatched. CDR3 sequence (DNA): TGTGCCACCTGGGGTCCCGATTGGATCAAGACGTTT. This encodes CATWGPDWIKTF.

This clone has more than one count but fewer than ten. V usage is TRGV3 and J usage is TRGJ1 or TRGJ2. In germline, CDR1 is VTNTFY, CDR2 YDVSTARD (reference sequence). Losses at the gene ends were 2 bases for V and 12 bases for J; bases not matched to a gene: 7. The CDR3 consists of 11 residues. The CDR3 DNA reads as TGTGCCACCTGGGACAAGAGGGGGAAACTCTTT. Its translation: CATWDKRGKLF.

V usage is TRGV3 and J usage is TRGJ1 or TRGJ2. The CDR3 totals 13 residues. V dropped 3 bases and J dropped 7; count of bases not matched to a gene: 9. In germline, CDR1 is VTNTFY, CDR2 YDVSTARD (reference sequence). CDR3 protein: CATWDGGGYKKLF. Here the CDR3 DNA reads TGTGCCACCTGGGACGGCGGGGGATATAAGAAACTCTTT.